This paragraph reports one T cell receptor (beta chain). Assay: immunoSEQ multiplex PCR; the TCRdb copy retains only in-frame clones and omits some. The sample lists around 26,000 clones; roughly 90% were seen once. These data are taken from a study of blood T cell repertoires in COVID-19. The CDR3 consists of 16 residues. V was clipped by 1 base and J by 6 bases, with 16 bases between them. CDR1 is SGHVS and CDR2 is FQNEAQ in the germline V gene. V and J are TRBV7-8 and TRBJ1-5; D is ambiguous. The TCR was taken from a human donor in a cohort sampled during active COVID-19. The sequencing sample was made of peripheral blood. The CDR3 sequence: CASSLVWHGGPQPQHF. CDR3 bases: TGTGCCAGCAGCTTAGTTTGGCACGGAGGGCCTCAGCCCCAGCATTTT.